Presented here are 8 T cell receptor beta chains from one specimen sequenced in a study of blood T cell repertoires in COVID-19. Here immunoSEQ multiplex PCR was the method, and the copy in TCRdb shows in-frame clones only, minus some. Of approximately 150,000 clones listed, 75% to 90% are singletons. The sample consisted of peripheral blood. These receptors all stem from a man in his 70s with acute or convalescent COVID-19.

There are a few counts of this clone. This chain links TRBV5-1 with TRBJ2-7; weak D call: TRBD1 (6 bases). V was shortened by 1 base and J by 0 bases, with 11 bases between the two germline ends. This CDR3 region has 15 residues. Germline V gene lookup returns CDR1 SGHRS and CDR2 YFSETQ. The CDR3 nucleotides are TGCGCCAGCAGCTTGTCAGCACAGGGCTCCTACGAGCAGTACTTC. This codes for CASSLSAQGSYEQYF.

The chain carries TRBV7-3 and TRBJ1-2; possibly TRBD1 for D (6 bases). Germline CDR1 and CDR2: SGHTA and FQGTGA. V was clipped by 3 bases and J by 7 bases, with 27 bases between them. The CDR3 is 18 amino acids. In DNA, the CDR3 is TGTGCCAGCAGCTTCGCACGACTTAATAGGGGGTATGTGCGTGGCTACACCTTC. Translated: CASSFARLNRGYVRGYTF.

The chain recombines TRBV5-4 with TRBJ2-2; 10 nucleotides align to TRBD1. V was clipped by 7 bases and J by 8 bases; unmatched bases: 17. CDR1 is SGHNT, CDR2 YYREEE, per germline (reference sequence). This CDR3 spans 17 amino acids. The CDR3 DNA sequence: TGTGCCAGCTCAAACCGACCGGGACAGGGGAATTGGGGGGAGCTGTTTTTT. Protein product: CASSNRPGQGNWGELFF.

The chain joins TRBV3-1 (or the pseudogene TRBV3-2) to TRBJ1-4; 8 bases align to TRBD1. Germline CDR1 and CDR2: LGHDT and YNNKEL (reference sequence). The CDR3 is 14 residues long. Trimming removed 4 bases from V and 3 bases from J; junction bases left unmatched: 1. The CDR3 DNA is TGTGCCAGCAGCCTGGGACAGGCTAATGAAAAACTGTTTTTT. Translation: CASSLGQANEKLFF.

J is TRBJ2-7 and V is TRBV21-1; the table's D call TRBD1 went unverified against the DNA. TRBV21-1 is tagged as a pseudogene. The CDR3 sequence is 14 residues long. CDR3 sequence (DNA): TGTGCCAGCAGCATGAATCCAGGGATCCACGAGCAGTACTTC. Amino acids: CASSMNPGIHEQYF.

This sequence joins TRBV24-1 and TRBJ2-1; 12 nucleotides match TRBD2. Germline CDR1 and CDR2: KGHDR and SFDVKD. The CDR3 has 17 amino acids. Trimming removed 2 bases from V and 1 base from J; junction bases left unmatched: 2. The CDR3 here is CATSDSGLAGSYNEQFF. CDR3 in DNA: TGTGCCACCAGTGATTCCGGACTAGCGGGGTCCTACAATGAGCAGTTCTTC.

This clone showed up just once. This chain links TRBV28 with TRBJ1-5; no firm D call. The V end was cut by 3 bases, the J end by 5 bases, with 11 bases between. The CDR3 consists of 14 residues. From germline, CDR1 is MDHEN and CDR2 SYDVKM. In DNA form, the CDR3 reads TGTGCCAGCAGTTTCGCCCAGATCCATCAGCCCCAGCATTTT. It specifies CASSFAQIHQPQHF.

The V and J genes are TRBV5-6 and TRBJ1-2, with 12 bases aligning to TRBD1. CDR1 is SGHDT, CDR2 YYEEEE, per germline. The CDR3 has 16 amino acids. V was pared by 0 bases and J by 8 bases, with 8 bases of the junction left unmatched. CDR3 sequence: CASSLAGDRGLSGYTF. The CDR3 DNA is TGTGCCAGCAGCTTGGCTGGGGACAGGGGGCTATCGGGCTACACCTTC.